Detailed here is one TCR beta chain. Its matching antigen is unknown. This specimen belongs to a study of graft-versus-host responses after intestinal transplantation. V dropped 8 bases and J dropped 4 bases, with 11 bases sitting between them. This CDR3 spans 12 amino acids. Germline CDR1 MNHEY, CDR2 SVGAGI. The assay was immunoSEQ multiplex PCR, and TCRdb's table has in-frame clones only and misses some. The repertoire consists of 75,000 to 100,000 clones, with over 85% occurring once and the leading ten covering 0.45% to 0.6%. The sample in question was unstimulated CD8+ T cells sorted from spleen or lymph node cells, obtained before intestinal transplant. This TCR came from a human donor who received an intestinal transplant. This chain links TRBV6-5 with TRBJ2-5; possibly TRBD2 for D (7 bases). The DNA of the CDR3 is TGTGCCAGCGGGGGGGCGTCAGAGACCCAGTACTTC. Translated: CASGGASETQYF.